The 14 T cell receptor beta chains given below trace back to one sample, sequenced in a study of blood T cell repertoires in COVID-19. The assay was immunoSEQ multiplex PCR, and TCRdb's table has in-frame clones only and misses some. The repertoire has 250,000 to 350,000 clones, approximately 91% of them found once; the top ten carry 0.8% to 1%. Sequenced input: PBMCs or T cells enriched from blood (not recorded which). The origin of the receptors is a woman aged 30 to 39 who had recovered from COVID-19.

The chain has TRBV27 and TRBJ1-6, with TRBD1 matching 8 bases. Germline CDR1 is MNHEY and CDR2 is SMNVEV (reference sequence). V was pared by 6 bases and J by 8 bases, with 9 bases of the junction left unmatched. CDR3 length: 15 amino acids. As DNA, the CDR3 is TGTGCCAGCAGGTCTCAGGGGGCGCGTGATTCACCCCTCCACTTT. Translating it yields CASRSQGARDSPLHF.

This clone was observed a few times. The gene calls are TRBV7-9 and TRBJ1-2, with 7 bases lining up with TRBD1. The CDR3 consists of 15 residues. Trimming at V came to 5 bases and at J to 4 bases, leaving 10 bases not matched to a gene. Germline values: CDR1 SEHNR, CDR2 FQNEAQ (reference sequence). The CDR3 protein is CASSERPGQLYGYTF. CDR3 DNA sequence: TGTGCCAGCAGCGAGCGACCGGGACAGCTCTATGGCTACACCTTC.

This clone was found once. The genes are TRBV28 and TRBJ2-1, with 7 bases that match TRBD1. J lost 5 bases, V lost 3 bases, and 10 bases had no gene match. There are 16 residues in the CDR3. The germline gives CDR1 MDHEN, CDR2 SYDVKM. CDR3 residues: CASSFPRDSLNNEQFF. DNA of the CDR3: TGTGCCAGCAGTTTCCCCCGGGACAGCCTCAACAATGAGCAGTTCTTC. The full variable domain, in which reference TRBV28 and TRBJ2-1 provide the parts outside the CDR3, is DVKVTQSSRYLVKRTGEKVFLECVQDMDHENMFWYRQDPGLGLRLIYFSYDVKMKEKGDIPEGYSVSREKKERFSLILESASTNQTSMYLCASSFPRDSLNNEQFFGPGTRLTVL.

Comments on this clone: Other DNA sequences in this sample translate to the same CDR3. The chain is built from TRBV5-6 and TRBJ1-2, with D possibly matching TRBD1 (5 bases). Per the germline V gene, CDR1 is SGHDT and CDR2 is YYEEEE. The CDR3 contains 13 residues. Deletions cut 5 bases from V and 5 bases from J, with 13 bases between. The CDR3, as DNA: TGTGCCAGCAGTTCCCAGGGCCCTTATGGCTACACCTTC. Protein: CASSSQGPYGYTF. Full variable domain (rest looked up from reference TRBV5-6 and TRBJ1-2): DAGVTQSPTHLIKTRGQQVTLRCSPKSGHDTVSWYQQALGQGPQFIFQYYEEEERQRGNFPDRFSGHQFPNYSSELNVNALLLGDSALYLCASSSQGPYGYTFGSGTRLTVV.

The chain links TRBV7-8 to TRBJ2-2, with D perhaps TRBD1 (5 bases). Germline V gene data show CDR1 as SGHVS and CDR2 as FQNEAQ. This CDR3 is 15 amino acids long. The V end was cut by 6 bases, the J end by 3 bases, with 14 bases between. The CDR3 DNA reads TGTGCCAGCAGACTTCTCAGGGTGGACACCGGGGAGCTGTTTTTT. This encodes CASRLLRVDTGELFF.

This clone was found once. The DNA for the CDR3 is TGCGCCAGCAGCCGATGGGACAGCTCTGGGGCCAACGTCCTGACTTTC. This encodes CASSRWDSSGANVLTF. The genes are TRBV5-1 and TRBJ2-6; 7 bases are shared with TRBD1. Germline loops: CDR1 SGHRS, CDR2 YFSETQ. CDR3 length equals 16 residues. V was pared by 4 bases and J by 0 bases, with 4 bases of the junction left unmatched.

V usage is TRBV19 and J usage is TRBJ1-3; 8 bases fit TRBD1. The CDR3 extends over 14 amino acids. V shed 9 bases and J 1 base; nucleotides not matched to a gene: 5. Germline lookup yields CDR1 LNHDA and CDR2 SQIVND (reference sequence). The CDR3 DNA is TGTGCCAGCGAAGGACAGGGTTCTGGAAACACCATATATTTT. This gives the protein CASEGQGSGNTIYF.

This rearrangement joins TRBV2 to TRBJ2-1, with 12 nucleotides matching TRBD2. V lost 3 bases, J lost 7 bases, and 7 bases stayed unmatched. The CDR3 is made up of 16 amino acids. Germline loops: CDR1 SNHLY, CDR2 FYNNEI. CDR3: CASSEALAGGGNEQFF. In DNA form, the CDR3 reads TGTGCCAGCAGTGAGGCACTAGCGGGAGGTGGGAATGAGCAGTTCTTC.

This chain links TRBV28 with TRBJ1-1; the match to TRBD1 covers 8 bases. The CDR3 sequence is 16 residues long. Germline trimming cut 7 bases from V and 3 bases from J; bases unmatched to any gene: 13. Germline values: CDR1 MDHEN, CDR2 SYDVKM. CDR3 nucleotide sequence: TGTGCCAGCAAAGGACAGGGATGGTGGGTGGACACTGAAGCTTTCTTT. Its protein is CASKGQGWWVDTEAFF.

The chain uses TRBV7-9 and TRBJ1-6, with 8 bases matching TRBD1. CDR3 length: 16 residues. With V trimmed by 3 bases and J by 6 bases, 7 bases remained unmatched. CDR1 and CDR2 from the germline V gene are SEHNR and FQNEAQ (reference sequence). In nucleotides, the CDR3 is TGTGCCAGCAGCTTTCTAGGACAGGGCCTTAATTCACCCCTCCACTTT. This gives the protein CASSFLGQGLNSPLHF.

V usage is TRBV7-9 and J usage is TRBJ1-5; D uncertain. Germline CDR1 and CDR2: SEHNR and FQNEAQ (reference sequence). V lost 1 base and J lost 5, with 9 bases in between. This CDR3 is 14 amino acids long. CDR3 nucleotides: TGTGCCAGCAGCTTAGTATCAGATCATCAGCCCCAGCATTTT. As protein: CASSLVSDHQPQHF.

The V and J genes are TRBV27 and TRBJ2-7; TRBD2 agrees at 9 bases. Unmatched junction bases numbered 8, after V lost 4 bases and J lost 7 bases. This CDR3 is built from 14 residues. In germline, CDR1 is MNHEY, CDR2 SMNVEV (reference sequence). The CDR3 spells CASSSLAGVSEQYF. CDR3 nucleotides: TGTGCCAGCAGTTCATTAGCGGGAGTGTCTGAGCAGTACTTC.

The V gene is TRBV11-2, the J gene TRBJ2-3; 7 nucleotides align to TRBD2. Germline V gene lookup returns CDR1 SGHAT and CDR2 FQNNGV. J was trimmed by 6 bases and V by 5 bases; bases with no gene match: 8. This CDR3 has 14 residues. DNA for the CDR3: TGTGCCAGCAGCACCGGACTAGTCACCGATACGCAGTATTTT. Translated: CASSTGLVTDTQYF.

V usage is TRBV2 and J usage is TRBJ2-5, with TRBD1 matching 10 bases. CDR1 SNHLY and CDR2 FYNNEI come from the germline V gene. The CDR3 is 15 amino acids. With V trimmed by 5 bases and J by 3 bases, 6 bases remained unmatched. This chain's CDR3 is CASSREGTGEETQYF. For the CDR3, the DNA is TGTGCCAGCAGTAGGGAGGGGACAGGGGAAGAGACCCAGTACTTC. Using reference TRBV2 and TRBJ2-5 for the parts outside the CDR3, the full variable domain is EPEVTQTPSHQVTQMGQEVILRCVPISNHLYFYWYRQILGQKVEFLVSFYNNEISEKSEIFDDQFSVERPDGSNFTLKIRSTKLEDSAMYFCASSREGTGEETQYFGPGTRLLVL.